This passage covers 13 T cell receptor beta chains from one sample sequenced in a study of cytomegalovirus exposure and HLA in healthy donors. PCR used 60 Vbeta primers and 13 Jbeta primers. Some clones are missing from TCRdb's copy, which holds only in-frame ones; the method was immunoSEQ multiplex PCR. This sample carries around 200,000 clones, approximately 70% of them seen once, and the ten largest clones take about 3.1%. The sample taken for sequencing was PBMCs. These receptors were obtained from a woman aged 25 to 39 in good health and CMV-seropositive.

This clone has a handful of counts. This chain connects TRBV18 to TRBJ1-1; D is unresolved. Germline assignment: CDR1 KGHSH and CDR2 LQKENI. Trimming cost V 2 bases and J 5 bases, with 15 bases left between them. The CDR3 covers 15 residues. The CDR3 spells CASSPNGGSGTEAFF. The CDR3, as DNA: TGTGCCAGCTCACCAAATGGCGGAAGCGGGACTGAAGCTTTCTTT.

The chain has TRBV10-1 and TRBJ2-7; the D gene is possibly TRBD1 (6 bases). V lost 3 bases to trimming and J lost 5 bases, with 17 bases between them. CDR1 and CDR2 from the germline V gene are WNHNN and SYGVQD (reference sequence). The CDR3 sequence is 15 residues long. CDR3 nucleotide sequence: TGCGCCAGCAGTGATGAACACCCCAACAGGGACGAGCAGTACTTC. It encodes CASSDEHPNRDEQYF.

The rearrangement links TRBV18 to TRBJ1-1; TRBD1 is a possible D gene (6 bases). V was pared by 8 bases and J by 7 bases, with 26 bases between. CDR1 is KGHSH and CDR2 is LQKENI in the germline V gene. CDR3 length: 16 amino acids. The DNA of the CDR3 is TGTGCCAGCCGATTCGGGGGGCGGGACTGGACCTTTGAAGCTTTCTTT. Amino acid sequence: CASRFGGRDWTFEAFF. Drawing the rest from reference TRBV18 and TRBJ1-1, the complete variable domain is NAGVMQNPRHLVRRRGQEARLRCSPMKGHSHVYWYRQLPEEGLKFMVYLQKENIIDESGMPKERFSAEFPKEGPSILRIQQVVRGDSAAYFCASRFGGRDWTFEAFFGQGTRLTVV.

J is TRBJ2-4 and V is TRBV9, with 7 bases lining up with TRBD1. V gave up 4 bases and J gave up 0 bases; unmatched junction bases: 4. CDR1 is SGDLS, CDR2 YYNGEE, per germline. CDR3 length equals 15 residues. CDR3 loop: CASSRDSLAKNIQYF. Written as DNA, the CDR3 is TGTGCCAGCAGCCGGGACAGCCTAGCCAAAAACATTCAGTACTTC.

The chain joins TRBV7-9 to TRBJ2-7, with D hard to call. Germline lookup yields CDR1 SEHNR and CDR2 FQNEAQ (reference sequence). The V end was cut by 5 bases, the J end by 2 bases, with 10 bases between. The CDR3 sequence is 13 residues long. This CDR3 is CASSLGAPYEQYF. The CDR3 nucleotides read TGTGCCAGCAGCCTCGGAGCCCCCTACGAGCAGTACTTC.

This rearrangement joins TRBV9 to TRBJ2-2, with D possibly TRBD1 on 5 matching bases. The germline V gene encodes CDR1 SGDLS and CDR2 YYNGEE. This CDR3 region has 15 residues. The germline V and J ends were trimmed by 2 bases and 0 bases, with 8 bases remaining between them. In DNA form, the CDR3 reads TGTGCCAGCAGCGTCGCAGGGTCGAACACCGGGGAGCTGTTTTTT. Residues: CASSVAGSNTGELFF.

The rearrangement joins TRBV19 to TRBJ2-7; no definite D call. Trimming shortened V by 5 bases and J by 6 bases, and 11 bases separated the two germline ends. Germline CDR1 reads LNHDA; CDR2 reads SQIVND (reference sequence). CDR3 size: 12 residues. The CDR3 loop reads CASSAVSREQYF. The DNA for the CDR3 is TGTGCCAGTAGTGCCGTGAGCCGCGAGCAGTACTTC.

The V call is TRBV6-5, the J call TRBJ2-7, with 10 bases identical to TRBD2. V gave up 4 bases and J gave up 5 bases; unmatched junction bases: 8. The CDR3 length is 15 residues. The germline V gene has CDR1 MNHEY and CDR2 SVGAGI. In DNA, the CDR3 is TGTGCCAGCAGTTCACCTAGCGGGAGTCAGGACGAGCAGTACTTC. Amino acid sequence: CASSSPSGSQDEQYF.

The genes are TRBV28 and TRBJ2-1, with TRBD2 matching 8 bases. Trimming took 2 bases from V and 1 from J; bases not matched to a gene: 4. The CDR3 spans 16 residues. Per the germline V gene, CDR1 is MDHEN and CDR2 is SYDVKM. The CDR3 loop is CASSLTGGPSYNEQFF. Here the CDR3 DNA reads TGTGCCAGCAGTTTAACGGGAGGGCCATCCTACAATGAGCAGTTCTTC.

This clone was counted only a few times. V and J are TRBV11-2 and TRBJ1-4, with TRBD1 matching over 7 bases. This CDR3 is 17 amino acids long. V was pared by 1 base and J by 2 bases, with 7 bases of the junction left unmatched. Germline-derived CDR1 and CDR2 are SGHAT and FQNNGV. The CDR3 sequence is CASSLVGSTGTNEKLFF. CDR3 bases: TGTGCCAGCAGCTTAGTTGGGTCGACAGGGACTAATGAAAAACTGTTTTTT.

The table lists this clone with a few counts. The V and J genes are TRBV7-6 and TRBJ2-5, with 13 bases matching TRBD2. Trimming removed 5 bases from V and 5 bases from J; junction bases left unmatched: 5. CDR1 and CDR2 (germline): SGHVS, FNYEAQ. The CDR3 is 15 amino acids. In nucleotides, the CDR3 is TGTGCCAGCAGCCGCGGGACTAGCGGGATGGAGACCCAGTACTTC. Translation: CASSRGTSGMETQYF.

The chain joins TRBV4-2 to TRBJ2-1; 10 nucleotides agree with TRBD2. V was clipped by 0 bases and J by 12 bases; unmatched bases: 14. The CDR3 has 17 residues. Looked up from germline, CDR1 is LGHNA and CDR2 is YNFKEQ. This CDR3 reads CASSQERTTSGTRLQFF. CDR3 sequence (DNA): TGTGCCAGCAGCCAAGAACGGACTACTAGCGGGACACGGCTGCAGTTCTTC.

This chain links TRBV28 with TRBJ2-7; TRBD2 matches at 9 bases. Germline CDR1 MDHEN, CDR2 SYDVKM. The V segment lost 6 bases and the J segment 3 bases; nucleotides outside the gene matches: 12. The CDR3 has 16 residues. Written as DNA, the CDR3 is TGTGCCAGCAGACCCACCTCCGGGACTAGCAGCTACGAGCAGTACTTC. This sequence encodes CASRPTSGTSSYEQYF.